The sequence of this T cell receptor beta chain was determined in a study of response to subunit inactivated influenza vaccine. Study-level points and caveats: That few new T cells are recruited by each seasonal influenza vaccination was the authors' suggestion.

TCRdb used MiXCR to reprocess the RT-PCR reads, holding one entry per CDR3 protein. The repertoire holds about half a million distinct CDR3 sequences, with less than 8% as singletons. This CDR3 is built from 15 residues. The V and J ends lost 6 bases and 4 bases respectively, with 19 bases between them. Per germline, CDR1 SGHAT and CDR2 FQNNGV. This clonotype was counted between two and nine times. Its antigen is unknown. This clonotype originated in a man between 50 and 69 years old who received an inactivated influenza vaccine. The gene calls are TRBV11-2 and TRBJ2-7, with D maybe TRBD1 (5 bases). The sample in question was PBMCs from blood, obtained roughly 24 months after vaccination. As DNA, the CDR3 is TGTGCCAGCAGAGACATCAGGGTCGTCGGGTACGAGCAGTACTTC. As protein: CASRDIRVVGYEQYF.